This T cell receptor beta chain was documented in a study of CD8 T cells in Susac syndrome. The CDR3 length is 13 residues. Germline-derived CDR1 and CDR2 are MNHEY and SVGAGI. Trimming took 2 bases from V and 4 from J, leaving 9 bases between them. The multiple sclerosis control group comprised treatment-naive patients with stable or active relapsing-remitting disease. FACS was used to enrich TEMRA cells, whereas the CD8+ and CD4+ T cells were obtained by negative isolation. Roughly 0.45 to 1 ug RNA was reverse transcribed with random hexamers. TCRdb itself ran the immunoSEQ multiplex PCR reads through MiXCR, one entry per CDR3 protein. The sample yields about 430,000 distinct CDR3 sequences, more than 70% seen once.

The V call is TRBV6-5, the J call TRBJ2-7; D is unresolved. Sequencing was carried out using CD8+ T cells from PBMCs. This sequence originates from a human donor with multiple sclerosis. CDR3 sequence reads: CASSYGAIYEQYF. The CDR3 nucleotides read TGTGCCAGCAGTTACGGAGCTATTTACGAGCAGTACTTC.